This T cell receptor (beta chain) was recorded in a study of T-cell reconstitution after alpha-beta-depleted transplantation in children. On this clonotype: Its antigen remains unknown.

Study outcomes and limitations: Recipient T cells and thymic progenitors that survived gave rise to the high TCRbeta diversity observed at day 60 in some patients.

Researchers prepared the TCRbeta library using unique molecular identifiers, the study reports. MiXCR, applied by TCRdb to the PCR reads, yields one record per CDR3 protein. The repertoire holds approximately 490,000 distinct CDR3 sequences, about 10% seen once, with 2% to 2.5% in the top ten. The V gene end was trimmed by 3 bases and the J gene end by 10 bases; junction bases not matched to a gene: 5. Germline-derived CDR1 and CDR2 are MDHEN and SYDVKM. The CDR3 contains 13 residues. The receptor was isolated from a child aged 2-15 years with inherited bone marrow failure, due to receive a stem cell transplant. The material was PBMCs, obtained before TCRalphabeta/CD19-depleted stem cell transplant. The gene calls are TRBV28 and TRBJ2-1; 8 positions match TRBD2. Written as DNA, the CDR3 is TGTGCCAGCAGTTTTATCGGCGGGGGGGAGCAGTTCTTC. It translates to CASSFIGGGEQFF.